One and the same sample provided the 16 T cell receptor beta chains below, sequenced in a study of CD8+CD57+ T cells in acquired aplastic anemia. TCR beta VDJ combinations and CDR3 sequences were profiled from genomic DNA. TCRdb re-derived calls from the reads in MiXCR, one entry per CDR3 protein. Of approximately 470,000 distinct CDR3 sequences listed, about a third are singletons. It was patients with CD8+CD57+ cell expansion by flow cytometry who were chosen for sequencing. The material sequenced was sorted CD4+, CD8+, or CD8+CD57+ T cells (not recorded which) from PBMCs. These receptor sequences come from a human donor with aplastic anemia.

This clonotype has more than one count but fewer than ten. The gene calls are TRBV24-1 and TRBJ2-3; D unresolved. This CDR3 spans 17 amino acids. V dropped 3 bases and J dropped 1 base, with 16 bases sitting between them. CDR1 KGHDR and CDR2 SFDVKD come from the germline V gene. CDR3 sequence reads: CATSDAVLVSGTDTQYF. The CDR3 coding sequence is TGTGCCACCAGTGATGCGGTATTGGTATCTGGCACAGATACGCAGTATTTT.

The sample holds a few counts of this clonotype. The genes are TRBV9 and TRBJ2-3, with 7 nucleotides matching TRBD2. From germline, CDR1 is SGDLS and CDR2 YYNGEE. Germline trimming cut 0 bases from V and 6 bases from J; bases unmatched to any gene: 7. The length of the CDR3 is 15 residues. The CDR3 loop reads CASSVGGRGMDTQYF. CDR3 nucleotides: TGTGCCAGCAGCGTAGGAGGGCGGGGGATGGATACGCAGTATTTT. Full variable domain (rest looked up from reference TRBV9 and TRBJ2-3): DSGVTQTPKHLITATGQRVTLRCSPRSGDLSVYWYQQSLDQGLQFLIQYYNGEERAKGNILERFSAQQFPDLHSELNLSSLELGDSALYFCASSVGGRGMDTQYFGPGTRLTVL.

This clonotype appeared many times. The chain couples TRBV20-1 to TRBJ1-1; 12 nucleotides line up with TRBD1. The CDR3 totals 14 residues. With 5 bases clipped from V and 1 base from J, the junction kept 2 bases outside the gene matches. The V gene's germline CDR1 is DFQATT and CDR2 SNEGSKA (reference sequence). CDR3 sequence: CSARDRGQNTEAFF. CDR3 nucleotides: TGCAGTGCTCGGGACAGGGGGCAGAACACTGAAGCTTTCTTT.

This clonotype was seen ten or more times. The rearrangement links TRBV30 to TRBJ1-3; D is perhaps TRBD1 (5 bases). This CDR3 has 11 residues. V lost 4 bases, J lost 4 bases, and 5 bases lay in between. Germline values: CDR1 GTSNPN, CDR2 SVGIG (reference sequence). Here the CDR3 reads CAWTGGNTIYF. CDR3 in DNA: TGTGCCTGGACAGGGGGAAACACCATATATTTT.

This clonotype has only a few counts. The rearrangement links TRBV9 to TRBJ2-1, with unresolved D. The V gene's germline CDR1 is SGDLS and CDR2 YYNGEE. This CDR3 region has 15 residues. Deletions cut 2 bases from V and 2 bases from J, with 11 bases between. Written as DNA, the CDR3 is TGTGCCAGCAGCGTGGAGCACACGACCTACAATGAGCAGTTCTTC. This codes for CASSVEHTTYNEQFF.

Many counts were recorded for this clonotype. In nucleotides, the CDR3 is TGCGCCAGCAGCTTGGAGGGGGTATCCTACGAGCAGTACTTC. Amino acids: CASSLEGVSYEQYF. The chain has TRBV5-1 and TRBJ2-7; perhaps TRBD1 as D (6 bases). V gave up 0 bases and J gave up 1 base, with 8 bases separating them. The CDR3 totals 14 residues. Germline loops: CDR1 SGHRS, CDR2 YFSETQ.

The chain is built from TRBV5-1 and TRBJ2-5, with 10 nucleotides matching TRBD2. Germline V gene sequence: CDR1 SGHRS, CDR2 YFSETQ. V lost 1 base and J lost 3; bases outside the gene matches: 6. The CDR3 consists of 16 residues. CDR3 residues: CASSLMASGSKETQYF. The CDR3 nucleotides are TGCGCCAGCAGCTTGATGGCTAGCGGGAGCAAAGAGACCCAGTACTTC.

The chain recombines TRBV13 with TRBJ2-1; 14 nucleotides line up with TRBD2. Germline V CDR1 and CDR2: PRHDT, FYEKMQ (reference sequence). V was clipped by 5 bases and J by 8 bases; unmatched bases: 8. The CDR3 is 16 residues long. The DNA for the CDR3 is TGTGCCAGCAGCCAAAACACGGGACTAGCGGGAGATGAGCAGTTCTTC. Translating gives CASSQNTGLAGDEQFF. The variable domain in full, with the rest retrieved from reference TRBV13 and TRBJ2-1, is AAGVIQSPRHLIKEKRETATLKCYPIPRHDTVYWYQQGPGQDPQFLISFYEKMQSDKGSIPDRFSAQQFSDYHSELNMSSLELGDSALYFCASSQNTGLAGDEQFFGPGTRLTVL.

In this sample, this clonotype turned up a few times. The chain is built from TRBV29-1 and TRBJ2-7; D not resolved. Germline lookup yields CDR1 SQVTM and CDR2 ANQGSEA. Trimming stripped 4 bases from V and 2 bases from J, with 21 bases between. This CDR3 has 16 residues. CDR3 in DNA: TGCAGCGTTGGGGAAGGCGCCGGAGTATCCACCTACGAGCAGTACTTC. This codes for CSVGEGAGVSTYEQYF.

This clonotype was counted many times. The V call is TRBV15, the J call TRBJ2-7, with D maybe TRBD2 (6 bases). CDR3 length equals 15 residues. V gave up 1 base and J gave up 0 bases, with 10 bases separating them. Germline loops: CDR1 LNHNV, CDR2 YYDKDF (reference sequence). CDR3 DNA: TGTGCCACCAGCAGAGGGGGGGTGGTCTCCTACGAGCAGTACTTC. This gives the protein CATSRGGVVSYEQYF.

This sequence joins TRBV7-6 and TRBJ2-5; TRBD2 matches 9 bases. The germline gives CDR1 SGHVS, CDR2 FNYEAQ. V lost 1 base to trimming and J lost 5 bases; unmatched junction nucleotides: 5. The CDR3 is made up of 15 amino acids. The CDR3 sequence: CASSLVAGGLETQYF. The DNA for the CDR3 is TGTGCCAGCAGCTTAGTTGCGGGGGGGCTTGAGACCCAGTACTTC. The full variable domain, rest sourced from reference TRBV7-6 and TRBJ2-5, is GAGVSQSPRYKVTKRGQDVALRCDPISGHVSLYWYRQALGQGPEFLTYFNYEAQQDKSGLPNDRFSAERPEGSISTLTIQRTEQRDSAMYRCASSLVAGGLETQYFGPGTRLLVL.

The sample holds many counts of this clonotype. This chain links TRBV19 with TRBJ1-3, with 8 bases lining up with TRBD1. Germline CDR1 reads LNHDA; CDR2 reads SQIVND (reference sequence). V lost 5 bases to trimming and J lost 0 bases; unmatched junction nucleotides: 9. The CDR3 has 17 residues. CDR3 loop: CASSETGALFSGNTIYF. In DNA, the CDR3 is TGTGCCAGTAGTGAGACAGGGGCCCTCTTCTCTGGAAACACCATATATTTT.

This clonotype occurred many times. The rearrangement uses TRBV15 and TRBJ2-7; 11 bases are a match to TRBD2. Germline trimming cut 1 base from V and 4 bases from J; bases unmatched to any gene: 3. This CDR3 contains 15 residues. Germline CDR1 LNHNV, CDR2 YYDKDF (reference sequence). The CDR3 bases are TGTGCCACCAGCAGAGTGGGGACTAGCGGTTACGAGCAGTACTTC. Translation gives CATSRVGTSGYEQYF.

This clonotype showed up many times. The genes are TRBV7-3 and TRBJ2-5; D possibly corresponds to TRBD2 (5 bases). Germline lookup yields CDR1 SGHTA and CDR2 FQGTGA. There are 15 residues in the CDR3. V dropped 2 bases and J dropped 3 bases, with 13 bases sitting between them. CDR3 sequence (DNA): TGTGCCAGCAGCTTAGGGCGGGCAACAGAAGAGACCCAGTACTTC. Amino acid sequence: CASSLGRATEETQYF. Supplemented by reference TRBV7-3 and TRBJ2-5, the full variable domain reads GAGVSQTPSNKVTEKGKYVELRCDPISGHTALYWYRQSLGQGPEFLIYFQGTGAADDSGLPNDRFFAVRPEGSVSTLKIQRTERGDSAVYLCASSLGRATEETQYFGPGTRLLVL.

In its sample, this clonotype was seen a few times. The V gene is TRBV19, the J gene TRBJ2-1; D is perhaps TRBD1 (5 bases). The CDR3 is made up of 17 amino acids. Germline V lookup: CDR1 LNHDA, CDR2 SQIVND (reference sequence). V lost 2 bases and J lost 4, with 18 bases in between. The CDR3 sequence: CASSIPSTDRPYNEQFF. In nucleotides, the CDR3 is TGTGCCAGTAGTATACCTTCGACAGATCGACCTTACAATGAGCAGTTCTTC.

The table lists this clonotype with a few counts. The J gene is TRBJ2-3, the V gene TRBV2, with D perhaps matching TRBD2 (7 bases). This CDR3 region has 14 residues. CDR1 SNHLY and CDR2 FYNNEI come from the germline V gene. V was shortened by 6 bases and J by 5 bases, with 15 bases between the two germline ends. The CDR3 here is CASRWGGQGDTQYF. CDR3 nucleotide sequence: TGTGCCAGCAGATGGGGGGGGCAAGGAGATACGCAGTATTTT.